This T cell receptor (beta chain) was identified during a study of OX40 agonist ivuxolimab in advanced cancers. Notes on the research overall: The costimulatory receptor OX40 (CD134) was targeted by ivuxolimab, a fully human IgG2 agonistic monoclonal antibody. Peripheral TCRbeta sequencing was intended to test whether TCR sequence diversity was altered and clonal T-cell expansion was caused by ivuxolimab. In the dose-escalation cohort, around four fifths of patients were male, and the mean age was 60 years with a range of roughly 23 to 90. The paper reports the monotherapy dose-escalation portion (N of about 52 patients) of the phase I ivuxolimab trial. Patients were allowed to have had prior anti-PD-1, anti-PD-L1 or anti-CTLA-4 therapy, and around two fifths of the dose-escalation patients had been treated with checkpoint inhibitors. Intravenous ivuxolimab was administered to patients every 2 weeks at six dose levels: 0.01, 0.1, 0.3, 1.5, 3 and 10 mg/kg. Three dose-escalation patients achieved partial responses, one with hepatocellular carcinoma and two with cutaneous melanoma. Of the roughly 52 dose-escalation patients, hepatocellular carcinoma was present in roughly 19, melanoma in around 15, renal cell carcinoma in 9 and head and neck cancer in 9. General conclusions and limits of the study: Low levels of normalized T-cell clonal expansion were also seen in some patients who did not respond. Antigen specificity was not determined for the clonally expanded peripheral T cells. After ivuxolimab, more expanded clones were found on average in CD8+ T cells than in CD4+ T cells. At doses from 0.1 to 3.0 mg/kg, clonal expansion was seen in both CD4+ and CD8+ blood T cells between baseline and week 6. In partial responders in the 0.1-3.0 mg/kg groups, normalized peripheral clonal expansion was found to be among the lowest, especially among CD8+ T cells.

Genomic DNA was isolated from the sorted cells so that the TCRbeta CDR3 region could be sequenced. The immunoSEQ Assay was used for sequencing of TCRbeta CDR3 regions. TCRdb mirrors the immuneACCESS table, restricted to in-frame sequences. Some clones are absent from its copies; in checked studies, under half trace to an unresolved V gene, and the reason for the others is unknown. The table for this sample lists some 54,000 clones; 86% of them were counted only once. The top ten clones comprise 6.5% to 8% of the sample. Patients with autoimmune disease history or receiving systemic immunosuppression were excluded from the trial. Peripheral blood for TCR sequencing was drawn from every dose cohort at baseline, at cycle 4 day 1 and at cycle 7 day 1. The samples were drawn from a first-in-human, open-label, multicenter phase I dose-escalation trial of ivuxolimab. The trial enrolled adults with locally advanced or metastatic head and neck squamous cell, hepatocellular, melanoma or renal cell carcinoma. Before TCR sequencing, CD4+ and CD8+ T cells were separately sorted from peripheral blood.

As regards this clone: The specificity of this receptor is unknown. No qualities accompany the bases; no much larger clone lies one base away.

From the cysteine up to the phenylalanine, the CDR3 has a length of 11 residues. The DNA shown is the 33-base CDR3, in frame from base 1. The germline V gene gives CDR1 as SNHLY and CDR2 as FYNNEI. The junction carries 4 bases between V and J, which are trimmed by 6 bases and 4 bases respectively. The rearrangement combines TRBV2 with TRBJ2-1; no D segment can be confidently identified. The receptor was isolated from an adult with an advanced solid tumor such as melanoma, head and neck, liver or kidney cancer. The source was CD4+ or CD8+ T cells sorted from blood, collected in a trial of the OX40 agonist ivuxolimab. The CDR3 reads as follows: CASSPYNEQFF. In nucleotides, the sequence is TGTGCCAGCAGCCCTTACAATGAGCAGTTCTTC.